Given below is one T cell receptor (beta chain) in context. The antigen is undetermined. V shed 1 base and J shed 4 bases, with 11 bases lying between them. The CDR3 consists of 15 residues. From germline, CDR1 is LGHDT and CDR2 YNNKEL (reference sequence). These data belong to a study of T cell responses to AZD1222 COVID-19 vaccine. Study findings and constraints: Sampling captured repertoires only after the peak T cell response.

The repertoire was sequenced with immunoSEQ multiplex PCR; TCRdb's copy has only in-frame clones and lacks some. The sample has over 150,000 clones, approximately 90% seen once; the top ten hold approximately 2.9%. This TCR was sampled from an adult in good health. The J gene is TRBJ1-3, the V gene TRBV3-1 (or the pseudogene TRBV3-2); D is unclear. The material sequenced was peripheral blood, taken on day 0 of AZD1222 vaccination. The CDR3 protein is CASSQVIGAGNTIYF. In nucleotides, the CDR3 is TGTGCCAGCAGCCAAGTAATAGGAGCCGGAAACACCATATATTTT.